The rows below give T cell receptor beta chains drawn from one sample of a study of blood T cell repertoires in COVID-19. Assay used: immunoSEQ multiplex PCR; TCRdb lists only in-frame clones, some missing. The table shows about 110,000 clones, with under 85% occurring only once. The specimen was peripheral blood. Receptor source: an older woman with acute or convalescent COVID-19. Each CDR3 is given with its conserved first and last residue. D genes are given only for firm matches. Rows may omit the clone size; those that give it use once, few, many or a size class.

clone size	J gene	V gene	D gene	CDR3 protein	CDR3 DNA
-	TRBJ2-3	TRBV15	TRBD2	CATSRDTSSGGNTDTQYF	TGTGCCACCAGCAGAGATACGTCTAGCGGGGGAAACACAGATACGCAGTATTTT
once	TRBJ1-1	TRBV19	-	CASSKGLQGVNTEAFF	TGTGCCAGTAGTAAGGGACTTCAGGGAGTGAACACTGAAGCTTTCTTT
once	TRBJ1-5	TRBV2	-	CASTRGNSNQPQHF	TGTGCCAGCACCCGGGGTAATAGCAATCAGCCCCAGCATTTT
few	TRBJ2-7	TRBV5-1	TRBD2	CASSPTGGVREQYF	TGCGCCAGCAGCCCGACGGGAGGGGTACGCGAGCAGTACTTC
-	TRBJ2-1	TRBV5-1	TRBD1	CASSFETGGEQFF	TGCGCCAGCAGCTTCGAAACAGGGGGTGAGCAGTTCTTC
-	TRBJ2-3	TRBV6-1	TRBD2	CASSDSLAGGPDTQYF	TGTGCCAGCAGTGATTCTCTAGCGGGAGGGCCCGATACGCAGTATTTT
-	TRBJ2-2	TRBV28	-	CASTEGNTGELFF	TGTGCCAGCACGGAGGGGAACACCGGGGAGCTGTTTTTT
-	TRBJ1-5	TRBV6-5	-	CASRFAGGTNQPQHF	TGTGCCAGCCGTTTTGCGGGGGGTACCAATCAGCCCCAGCATTTT
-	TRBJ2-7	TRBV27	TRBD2	CASRSGTSGSEQYF	TGTGCCAGCAGATCGGGGACTAGCGGGAGCGAGCAGTACTTC
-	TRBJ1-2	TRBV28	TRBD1	CASSSPELGQGNGYTF	TGTGCCAGCAGTTCCCCCGAACTCGGACAGGGAAATGGCTACACCTTC
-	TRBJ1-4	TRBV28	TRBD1	CASNPRGQGSSTNEKLFF	TGTGCCAGCAATCCACGCGGACAGGGCTCCTCAACTAATGAAAAACTGTTTTTT
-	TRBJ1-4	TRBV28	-	CASGGGFEKLFF	TGTGCCAGCGGGGGGGGATTTGAAAAACTGTTTTTT
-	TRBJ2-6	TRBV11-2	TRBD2	CASSLVAGGTSGANVLTF	TGTGCCAGCAGCCTGGTAGCGGGGGGGACCTCTGGGGCCAACGTCCTGACTTTC
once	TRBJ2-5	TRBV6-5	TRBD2	CAGTSGLQETQYF	TGTGCCGGAACTAGCGGGCTTCAAGAGACCCAGTACTTC
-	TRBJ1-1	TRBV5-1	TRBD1	CASSSSPYRGENTEAFF	TGCGCCAGCAGCTCTTCCCCATACAGGGGGGAGAACACTGAAGCTTTCTTT
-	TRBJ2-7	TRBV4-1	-	CASSQDYRTYEQYF	TGCGCCAGCAGCCAAGATTACAGGACCTACGAGCAGTACTTC
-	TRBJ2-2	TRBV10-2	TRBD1	CASSDRGTGRAGELFF	TGCGCCAGCAGCGACAGGGGAACTGGAAGGGCCGGGGAGCTGTTTTTT
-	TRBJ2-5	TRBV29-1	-	CSAVGGTLKRETQYF	TGCAGCGCTGTAGGCGGGACCCTTAAAAGAGAGACCCAGTACTTC
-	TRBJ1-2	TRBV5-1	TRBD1	CASSFDRVRGYTF	TGCGCCAGCAGCTTTGACAGGGTGAGGGGCTACACCTTC
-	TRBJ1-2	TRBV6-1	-	CASSDRIRDGYTF	TGTGCCAGCAGTGACAGGATACGAGATGGCTACACCTTC
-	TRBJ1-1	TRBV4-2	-	CASSHSQGPSHRNTEAFF	TGTGCCAGCAGCCATAGCCAGGGTCCGAGCCATCGAAACACTGAAGCTTTCTTT
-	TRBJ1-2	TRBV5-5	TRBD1	CASTHQGTGGEGYTF	TGTGCCAGCACCCATCAAGGGACAGGGGGTGAGGGCTACACCTTC
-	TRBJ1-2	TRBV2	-	CASSQGSSIHGYTF	TGTGCCAGCAGTCAGGGATCCTCGATCCATGGCTACACCTTC
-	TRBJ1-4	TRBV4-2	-	CASSQVLATNEKLFF	TGTGCCAGCAGCCAAGTCCTTGCAACTAATGAAAAACTGTTTTTT
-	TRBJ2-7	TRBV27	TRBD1	CASSFQRPGTGSYEQYF	TGTGCCAGCAGTTTCCAACGTCCCGGGACAGGATCCTACGAGCAGTACTTC
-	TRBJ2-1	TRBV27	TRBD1	CASSLLQGDYNEQFF	TGTGCCAGCAGTTTACTACAGGGGGACTACAATGAGCAGTTCTTC
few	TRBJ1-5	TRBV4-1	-	CASSQAGGPSNQPQHF	TGCGCCAGCAGCCAAGCCGGAGGGCCGAGCAATCAGCCCCAGCATTTT
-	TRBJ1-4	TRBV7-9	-	CASSLTRGWDEKLFF	TGTGCCAGCAGCCTGACCAGGGGATGGGATGAAAAACTGTTTTTT
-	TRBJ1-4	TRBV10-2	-	CASSAGTMAEKLFF	TGCGCCAGCAGTGCAGGGACAATGGCGGAAAAACTGTTTTTT
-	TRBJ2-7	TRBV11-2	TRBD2	CASSLDIRLAGAPAYEQYF	TGTGCCAGCAGCTTAGATATTAGGCTAGCGGGAGCCCCAGCCTACGAGCAGTACTTC
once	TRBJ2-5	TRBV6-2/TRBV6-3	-	CASSFLATQYF	TGTGCCAGCAGTTTCCTAGCTACCCAGTACTTC
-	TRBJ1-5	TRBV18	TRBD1	CASSPRQGVDSNQPQHF	TGTGCCAGCTCACCACGGCAGGGGGTTGACAGCAATCAGCCCCAGCATTTT
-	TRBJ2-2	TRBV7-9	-	CASSFRDLNTGELFF	TGTGCCAGCAGCTTCCGGGACTTAAACACCGGGGAGCTGTTTTTT
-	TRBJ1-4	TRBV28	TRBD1	CASSLPGTGFEKLFF	TGTGCCAGCAGTTTACCCGGGACAGGGTTTGAAAAACTGTTTTTT
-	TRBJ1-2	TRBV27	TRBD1	CASSLDRGHGYGYTF	TGTGCCAGCAGTTTAGACAGGGGGCACGGCTATGGCTACACCTTC
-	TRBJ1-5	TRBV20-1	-	CSASSRNQPQHF	TGCAGTGCTAGTAGTCGGAATCAGCCCCAGCATTTT
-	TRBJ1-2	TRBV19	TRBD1	CASGQGSYGYTF	TGTGCCAGTGGACAGGGTTCCTATGGCTACACCTTC
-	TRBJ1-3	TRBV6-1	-	CASSEFRGFGNTIYF	TGTGCCAGCAGTGAATTCAGGGGATTTGGAAACACCATATATTTT
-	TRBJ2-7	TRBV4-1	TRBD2	CASSQLGTSESSYYEQYF	TGCGCCAGCAGCCAACTTGGGACTAGCGAGTCTAGCTACTACGAGCAGTACTTC
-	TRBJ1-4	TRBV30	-	CAWGQGANEKLFF	TGTGCCTGGGGGCAAGGGGCGAATGAAAAACTGTTTTTT
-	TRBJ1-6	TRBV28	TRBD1	CASSGTVDIMALHF	TGTGCCAGCAGTGGGACAGTTGATATCATGGCCCTCCACTTT
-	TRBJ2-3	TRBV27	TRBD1	CASSFRDRITDTQYF	TGTGCCAGCAGTTTCCGGGACAGGATAACAGATACGCAGTATTTT
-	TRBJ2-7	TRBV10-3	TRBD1	CAISARTGYADEQYF	TGTGCCATCAGTGCGAGGACAGGGTATGCCGACGAGCAGTACTTC
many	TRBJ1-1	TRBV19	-	CASKVPNGQGRINAEAFF	TGTGCCAGTAAAGTCCCGAACGGTCAGGGGCGGATAAACGCTGAAGCTTTCTTT
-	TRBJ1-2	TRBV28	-	CASSNDINYGYTF	TGTGCCAGCAGTAATGACATAAACTATGGCTACACCTTC
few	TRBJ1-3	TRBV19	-	CASSNGRPGGGNTIYF	TGTGCCAGTAGTAACGGGCGACCCGGAGGTGGAAACACCATATATTTT
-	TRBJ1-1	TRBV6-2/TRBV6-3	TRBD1	CASSPDDRGLGTEAFF	TGTGCCAGCAGTCCCGACGACAGGGGACTCGGCACTGAAGCTTTCTTT
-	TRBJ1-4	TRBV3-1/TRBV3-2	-	CASSFREPNEKLFF	TGTGCCAGCAGCTTCCGGGAGCCTAATGAAAAACTGTTTTTT
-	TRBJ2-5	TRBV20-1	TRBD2	CSASRGVAGRETQYF	TGCAGTGCTAGTAGGGGAGTAGCGGGACGGGAGACCCAGTACTTC
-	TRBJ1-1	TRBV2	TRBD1	CASRGQGNTEAFF	TGTGCCAGCAGGGGACAGGGGAACACTGAAGCTTTCTTT
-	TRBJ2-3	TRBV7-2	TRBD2	CASSLGVAGGTDTQYF	TGTGCCAGCAGCTTAGGGGTAGCGGGGGGGACAGATACGCAGTATTTT